What follows are 9 T cell receptor beta chains derived from one specimen sequenced in a study of cytomegalovirus exposure and HLA in healthy donors. With 60 Vbeta and 13 Jbeta primers, the PCR was carried out. The repertoire was sequenced with immunoSEQ multiplex PCR; TCRdb's copy has only in-frame clones and lacks some. The sample lists approximately 150,000 clones, roughly 68% occurring once. Material: PBMCs. All receptors derive from a man under 40 in good health and CMV-seropositive.

The V call is TRBV6-5, the J call TRBJ1-2, with TRBD1 matching over 10 bases. After removal of 7 bases from V and 4 bases from J, the junction contained 9 bases not matched to a gene. There are 15 residues in the CDR3. Germline V gene data show CDR1 as MNHEY and CDR2 as SVGAGI. CDR3 nucleotides: TGTGCCAGCACCCAACCGGGACAGGGGACCTATGGCTACACCTTC. Translating it yields CASTQPGQGTYGYTF.

This clone has more than one count but fewer than ten. This sequence joins TRBV18 and TRBJ2-7; D possibly corresponds to TRBD2 (6 bases). The CDR3 spans 15 residues. Germline loops: CDR1 KGHSH, CDR2 LQKENI. V gave up 3 bases and J gave up 0 bases, with 12 bases separating them. Here the CDR3 DNA reads TGTGCCAGCTCACCCCCCGGGACTCGCTCCTACGAGCAGTACTTC. It translates to CASSPPGTRSYEQYF.

The chain links TRBV30 to TRBJ2-7; TRBD2 is a possible D gene (5 bases). V was shortened by 0 bases and J by 4 bases, with 10 bases between the two germline ends. The germline V gene has CDR1 GTSNPN and CDR2 SVGIG (reference sequence). The CDR3 is 13 amino acids. As DNA, the CDR3 is TGTGCCTGGAGTGTAAGTGGGAGTTACGAGCAGTACTTC. Protein: CAWSVSGSYEQYF.

The V call is TRBV5-4, the J call TRBJ1-2; the D is unclear. Germline lookup yields CDR1 SGHNT and CDR2 YYREEE (reference sequence). This CDR3 has 13 amino acids. Trimming took 3 bases from V and 8 from J, leaving 14 bases between them. CDR3 DNA: TGTGCCAGCAGCTGGGAGCCAAGGGAGGGCTACACCTTC. Its translation is CASSWEPREGYTF.

The genes are TRBV9 and TRBJ1-1; 7 bases match TRBD1. The CDR3 contains 14 residues. CDR1 SGDLS and CDR2 YYNGEE come from the germline V gene. Trimming cost V 7 bases and J 0 bases; bases outside gene matches: 6. CDR3 coding DNA: TGTGCCAGCTCGGGACAGTTGATGAACACTGAAGCTTTCTTT. Protein: CASSGQLMNTEAFF.

This clone was seen more than once but under ten times. The chain couples TRBV6-6 to TRBJ1-5; 7 bases align to TRBD1. CDR1 is MNHNY and CDR2 is SVGAGI in the germline V gene (reference sequence). The CDR3 sequence is 15 residues long. The trim removed 1 base at V and 5 bases at J, leaving 5 bases unmatched. The CDR3 here is CASSYLGGADQPQHF. DNA for the CDR3: TGTGCCAGCAGTTACTTAGGGGGCGCAGATCAGCCCCAGCATTTT.

There are a few counts of this clone. This chain uses TRBV6-5 with TRBJ1-6; possible D gene TRBD1, 5 bases. This CDR3 is built from 13 residues. Germline CDR1 reads MNHEY; CDR2 reads SVGAGI. Trimming took 2 bases from V and 7 from J, leaving 6 bases between them. The CDR3 loop reads CASSYGANSPLHF. The CDR3 DNA follows: TGTGCCAGCAGTTACGGGGCGAATTCACCCCTCCACTTT.

The chain is built from TRBV6-6 and TRBJ1-3; no clear D gene. Between the trimmed V and J ends, which lost 6 bases and 8 bases, there was a span of 11 bases. The CDR3 is 12 amino acids. The germline CDR1 and CDR2 sequences are MNHNY and SVGAGI (reference sequence). This CDR3 reads CASRPNLDTIYF. CDR3 bases: TGTGCCAGCAGACCAAACTTGGACACCATATATTTT.

V is TRBV2 and J is TRBJ1-2; the match to TRBD1 covers 10 bases. V shed 3 bases and J 7 bases; nucleotides not matched to a gene: 5. The CDR3 runs 14 residues. Germline values: CDR1 SNHLY, CDR2 FYNNEI. CDR3 coding DNA: TGTGCCAGCAGTGATTGGACAGGGGGTGGTGGCTACACCTTC. Translated, it gives CASSDWTGGGGYTF.